Listed below are T cell receptor beta chains from one sample, sequenced in a study of blood T cell repertoires in COVID-19. Assay used: immunoSEQ multiplex PCR; TCRdb lists only in-frame clones, some missing. Among 25,000 to 35,000 clones listed, approximately 84% were seen once. The specimen sequenced was peripheral blood. These receptors came from a woman in her sixties with acute or convalescent COVID-19. Each CDR3 is given with its conserved first and last residue. Each record gives: J gene, V gene, clone size, D gene, CDR3 length, CDR3 protein, CDR3 DNA. D genes are given only for firm matches. Size is omitted from some rows. Given values are once, few, many or a class for expanded clones.

>TRBJ1-5|TRBV5-6|-|TRBD1|14
CASSLTGVGQPQHF
TGTGCCAGCAGCCTGACAGGGGTAGGGCAGCCCCAGCATTTT
>TRBJ2-7|TRBV7-3|-|-|13
CASSAPGASEQYF
TGTGCCAGCAGCGCTCCGGGAGCCTCTGAGCAGTACTTC
>TRBJ2-1|TRBV5-1|-|-|17
CASSLEGGTTSYNEQFF
TGCGCCAGCAGCTTGGAGGGGGGGACTACGAGTTACAATGAGCAGTTCTTC
>TRBJ1-1|TRBV19|few|TRBD1|13
CATRGDRYTEAFF
TGTGCCACCAGAGGGGACAGATACACTGAAGCTTTCTTT
>TRBJ1-1|TRBV2|-|-|15
CASIASFLGGTEAFF
TGTGCCAGCATTGCCTCCTTCCTTGGCGGCACTGAAGCTTTCTTT
>TRBJ2-3|TRBV6-4|-|TRBD2|16
CASSLLAGGGTDTQYF
TGTGCCAGCAGTTTACTAGCGGGGGGTGGCACAGATACGCAGTATTTT
>TRBJ2-1|TRBV11-3|few|-|15
CASSLEGQGGYEQFF
TGTGCCAGCAGCTTAGAAGGTCAGGGGGGATATGAGCAGTTCTTC
>TRBJ2-7|TRBV30|-|-|16
CAWSPLGRTNSYEQYF
TGTGCCTGGAGTCCCCTCGGGCGGACTAATTCCTACGAGCAGTACTTC
>TRBJ2-5|TRBV7-3|-|TRBD1|16
CASSFSTGTGEETQYF
TGTGCCAGCAGCTTCTCAACCGGGACAGGGGAAGAGACCCAGTACTTC
>TRBJ2-7|TRBV21-1|-|-|16
CASSSRAGGSFDEQYF
TGTGCCAGCAGCTCAAGAGCGGGGGGCTCTTTCGACGAGCAGTACTTC
>TRBJ1-1|TRBV5-1|-|TRBD1|13
CASSFPDRVEAFF
TGCGCCAGCAGCTTCCCGGACAGGGTGGAGGCTTTCTTT
>TRBJ1-2|TRBV6-5|once|-|13
CASSRGSRRGYTF
TGTGCCAGCAGTCGGGGATCCCGCCGTGGCTACACCTTC
>TRBJ2-7|TRBV30|-|TRBD1|13
CAWSPGQDYEQYF
TGTGCCTGGAGTCCTGGACAGGACTACGAGCAGTACTTC
>TRBJ2-1|TRBV4-2|few|TRBD2|17
CASSQDKERGGIDEQFF
TGTGCCAGCAGCCAAGATAAGGAGCGGGGGGGCATAGATGAGCAGTTCTTC
>TRBJ1-2|TRBV30|few|-|13
CATTGRANYGYTF
TGTGCCACTACAGGGAGAGCTAACTATGGCTACACCTTC
>TRBJ2-1|TRBV7-3|-|TRBD1|16
CASSLKGQGAVNEQFF
TGTGCCAGCAGCTTAAAGGGACAGGGGGCAGTCAATGAGCAGTTCTTC
>TRBJ2-1|TRBV3-1/TRBV3-2|-|TRBD1|16
CASSQYRGAVFYEQFF
TGTGCCAGCAGCCAATACAGGGGGGCCGTTTTCTATGAGCAGTTCTTC
>TRBJ1-5|TRBV21-1|-|-|13
CASSKGHNQPQHF
TGTGCCAGCAGCAAAGGACACAATCAGCCCCAGCATTTT
>TRBJ1-1|TRBV9|-|-|14
CASSARAGNTEAFF
TGTGCCAGCAGCGCCCGCGCAGGGAACACTGAAGCTTTCTTT
>TRBJ2-2|TRBV7-9|-|TRBD1|15
CASSLTGDWTGELFF
TGTGCCAGCAGCTTGACAGGGGATTGGACCGGGGAGCTGTTTTTT
>TRBJ2-5|TRBV18|once|-|14
CASSPPERQETQYF
TGTGCCAGCTCACCACCGGAGCGGCAAGAGACCCAGTACTTC
>TRBJ2-7|TRBV4-2|-|-|15
CASSQDIAVGREQYF
TGTGCCAGCAGCCAAGACATAGCGGTGGGGCGCGAGCAGTACTTC
>TRBJ2-7|TRBV5-1|-|TRBD1|14
CASSLEGQGYEQYF
TGCGCCAGCAGCTTGGAGGGACAGGGCTACGAGCAGTACTTC
>TRBJ2-3|TRBV7-9|-|-|15
CASSLDAGALSTQYF
TGTGCCAGCAGCTTAGATGCGGGGGCCCTGAGTACGCAGTATTTT
>TRBJ2-7|TRBV6-5|-|-|15
CASSLQPTGPYEQYF
TGTGCCAGCAGTCTACAACCGACAGGACCTTACGAGCAGTACTTC
>TRBJ1-6|TRBV7-3|few|TRBD1|15
CASSLTGAANSPLHF
TGTGCCAGCAGCCTTACAGGGGCCGCTAATTCACCCCTCCACTTT
>TRBJ1-2|TRBV2|-|TRBD1|14
CASSETDRGSGYTF
TGTGCCAGCAGTGAGACAGACAGGGGTAGTGGCTACACCTTC
>TRBJ1-2|TRBV28|-|-|14
CASRVYGAAYGYTF
TGTGCCAGCCGAGTTTATGGAGCGGCCTATGGCTACACCTTC
>TRBJ2-3|TRBV24-1|-|TRBD2|17
CATSDPISGGAGNTQYF
TGTGCCACCAGTGATCCGATCAGCGGGGGGGCCGGTAATACGCAGTATTTT
>TRBJ1-1|TRBV7-9|-|-|12
CASSGGRTEAFF
TGTGCCAGCAGTGGGGGGAGGACTGAAGCTTTCTTT
>TRBJ1-5|TRBV7-2|few|-|12
CASSFHREPQHF
TGTGCCAGCAGCTTCCACAGGGAGCCCCAGCATTTT
>TRBJ1-5|TRBV28|-|-|14
CASSLGDGDQPQHF
TGTGCCAGCAGTTTAGGTGACGGAGATCAGCCCCAGCATTTT
>TRBJ1-5|TRBV7-8|-|-|13
CASSTRGDQPQHF
TGTGCCAGCAGCACACGGGGGGATCAGCCCCAGCATTTT
>TRBJ1-1|TRBV5-4|-|TRBD1|16
CASSLMVGQGRTEAFF
TGTGCCAGCAGTCTGATGGTAGGACAGGGGAGGACTGAAGCTTTCTTT
>TRBJ1-1|TRBV10-2|-|-|14
CATRLGGWNTEAFF
TGCGCCACGCGACTGGGAGGCTGGAACACTGAAGCTTTCTTT
>TRBJ1-6|TRBV5-1|-|-|14
CASSLGHGTSPLHF
TGCGCCAGCAGCTTGGGCCATGGTACATCACCCCTCCACTTT
>TRBJ1-4|TRBV14|-|-|16
CASSRTGSATNEKLFF
TGTGCCAGCAGCCGTACAGGAAGTGCAACTAATGAAAAACTGTTTTTT
>TRBJ1-2|TRBV6-1|-|-|15
CASSEGPGKGVGYTF
TGTGCCAGCAGTGAAGGTCCAGGGAAAGGAGTTGGCTACACCTTC
>TRBJ1-5|TRBV30|-|-|14
CAWSPGAINQPQHF
TGTGCCTGGAGTCCAGGGGCGATCAATCAGCCCCAGCATTTT
>TRBJ2-3|TRBV5-1|-|TRBD1|16
CASSLGPGQGRYTQYF
TGCGCCAGCAGCTTGGGACCGGGACAGGGGAGGTATACGCAGTATTTT
>TRBJ2-1|TRBV5-1|many|TRBD2|16
CASSLLGGGTYNEQFF
TGCGCCAGCAGCTTGTTGGGCGGGGGGACCTACAATGAGCAGTTCTTC
>TRBJ2-2|TRBV5-4|-|-|15
CASSLKQKNTGELFF
TGTGCCAGCAGCTTGAAACAGAAGAACACCGGGGAGCTGTTTTTT
>TRBJ1-6|TRBV2|-|-|16
CASSKYRDTFNSPLHF
TGTGCCAGCAGTAAATATCGGGACACTTTTAATTCACCCCTCCACTTT
>TRBJ2-3|TRBV4-2|-|TRBD2|16
CASSQDPAGGTDTQYF
TGTGCCAGCAGCCAAGATCCGGCGGGGGGCACAGATACGCAGTATTTT
>TRBJ1-1|TRBV6-5|-|-|14
CASTPGGDRTEAFF
TGTGCCAGCACCCCGGGCGGGGATCGCACTGAAGCTTTCTTT
>TRBJ2-2|TRBV24-1|-|-|14
CATSDFDSPGELFF
TGTGCCACCAGTGACTTCGACAGTCCCGGGGAGCTGTTTTTT
>TRBJ2-7|TRBV7-2|-|TRBD2|16
CASSLGPGRGAYEQYF
TGTGCCAGCAGCTTGGGGCCGGGGCGGGGGGCCTACGAGCAGTACTTC
>TRBJ2-1|TRBV6-5|-|-|12
CASRAGGNEQFF
TGTGCCAGCAGAGCAGGGGGGAATGAGCAGTTCTTC
>TRBJ1-3|TRBV6-5|-|-|15
CASSQDRSSGNTIYF
TGTGCCAGCAGTCAGGACAGAAGCTCTGGAAACACCATATATTTT
>TRBJ1-1|TRBV6-5|-|-|14
CASSSNRDGTEAFF
TGTGCCAGCAGCTCCAACAGGGATGGCACTGAAGCTTTCTTT
>TRBJ2-7|TRBV12-5|-|TRBD1|16
CASGLGGTGIPYEQYF
TGTGCTAGTGGTTTGGGGGGGACAGGGATCCCCTACGAGCAGTACTTC